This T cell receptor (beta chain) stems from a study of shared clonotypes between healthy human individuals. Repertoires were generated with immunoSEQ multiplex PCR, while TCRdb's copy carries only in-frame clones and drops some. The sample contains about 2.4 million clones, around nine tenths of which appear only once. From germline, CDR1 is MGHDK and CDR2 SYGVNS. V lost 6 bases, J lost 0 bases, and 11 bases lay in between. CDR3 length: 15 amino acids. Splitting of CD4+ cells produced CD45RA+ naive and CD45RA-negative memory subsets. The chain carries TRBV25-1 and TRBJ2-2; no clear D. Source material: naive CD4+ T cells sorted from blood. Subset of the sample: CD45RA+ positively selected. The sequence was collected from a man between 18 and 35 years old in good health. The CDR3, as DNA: TGTGCCAGCAGATCGGCGGTTGCGAACACCGGGGAGCTGTTTTTT. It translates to CASRSAVANTGELFF. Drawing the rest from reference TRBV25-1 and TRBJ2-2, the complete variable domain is EADIYQTPRYLVIGTGKKITLECSQTMGHDKMYWYQQDPGMELHLIHYSYGVNSTEKGDLSSESTVSRIRTEHFPLTLESARPSHTSQYLCASRSAVANTGELFFGEGSRLTVL.